These 24 T cell receptor beta chains share one sample of origin, sequenced in a study of blood T cells in healthy people across ages. A J-beta primer mix and a sample-barcoded 5' primer were used in a second PCR of roughly 7 to 12 cycles. TCRdb reanalysed the 5' RACE reads using MiXCR and keeps one entry per CDR3 protein. The profile shows about 800,000 distinct CDR3 sequences, nearly 60% of them singletons. Sequencing input: blood. These receptors came from a man aged 25-45 years in good health.

The V call is TRBV29-1, the J call TRBJ2-7; D possibly corresponds to TRBD1 (5 bases). The DNA end is more similar to TRBJ2-5, so the J call may be wrong. Germline assignment: CDR1 SQVTM and CDR2 ANQGSEA. The CDR3 sequence is 13 residues long. The DNA of the CDR3 is TGCAGCGTTGAAACAGGAGAAACATGGACCCAGTACTTC. This sequence encodes CSVETGETWTQYF.

The genes are TRBV29-1 and TRBJ1-2; 10 bases agree with TRBD1. This CDR3 contains 16 residues. The trim removed 3 bases at V and 6 bases at J, leaving 13 bases unmatched. The germline V gene has CDR1 SQVTM and CDR2 ANQGSEA. This CDR3 reads CSVEWALRTGGHGYTF. Here the CDR3 DNA reads TGCAGCGTTGAGTGGGCCCTTAGGACAGGGGGACATGGCTACACCTTC.

In the case of this clonotype: One end of the junction is discordant with germline, which a read error may explain. CDR3: CASSLAGGHQKTQYF. Written as DNA, the CDR3 is TGCGCCAGCAGCTTGGCGGGGGGTCACCAAAAGACCCAGTACTTC. This chain links TRBV5-1 with TRBJ2-7; 7 bases line up with TRBD2. Near its end, the DNA agrees better with TRBJ2-5, so the J call may be wrong. Germline V gene data show CDR1 as SGHRS and CDR2 as YFSETQ. This CDR3 has 15 amino acids.

This clonotype was detected a few times. The J gene is TRBJ2-4, the V gene TRBV6-2 or TRBV6-3, with D perhaps TRBD2 (6 bases). CDR1 MNHEY and CDR2 SVGEGT come from the germline V gene. The germline V and J ends were trimmed by 6 bases and 0 bases, with 15 bases remaining between them. The CDR3 covers 16 residues. CDR3 amino acids: CASRPRRDLAKNIQYF. The CDR3 DNA follows: TGTGCCAGCAGACCACGGAGGGACCTAGCCAAAAACATTCAGTACTTC.

The rearrangement uses TRBV5-5 and TRBJ2-3, with D possibly being TRBD1 (6 bases). V was trimmed by 0 bases and J by 1 base, leaving 12 bases between them. The V gene's germline CDR1 is SGHKS and CDR2 YYEKEE (reference sequence). This CDR3 is 16 amino acids long. Here the CDR3 reads CASSLAGAYGTDTQYF. CDR3 in DNA: TGTGCCAGCAGCTTGGCAGGGGCGTATGGCACAGATACGCAGTATTTT.

The count of this clonotype is one. The chain recombines TRBV27 with TRBJ2-1, with D perhaps matching TRBD1 (5 bases). The CDR3 loop spans 13 amino acids. V was trimmed by 4 bases and J by 12 bases, leaving 16 bases between them. Germline V gene data show CDR1 as MNHEY and CDR2 as SMNVEV (reference sequence). The CDR3 region is CASSYSSGWVQFF. The DNA for the CDR3 is TGTGCCAGCAGTTACTCATCAGGGTGGGTGCAGTTCTTC.

This clonotype was detected only a few times. V usage is TRBV4-2 and J usage is TRBJ1-6; D uncertain. CDR1 is LGHNA, CDR2 YNFKEQ, per germline. The CDR3 consists of 21 residues. Trimming left V 1 base short and J 0 bases short, with 22 bases between. The CDR3 DNA is TGTGCCAGCAGCCAAGTGCCGAAGCTGCTGTCCATCAGCTCCTATAATTCACCCCTCCACTTT. This gives the protein CASSQVPKLLSISSYNSPLHF.

This clonotype was found a few times. The rearrangement joins TRBV29-1 to TRBJ2-3; 10 bases align to TRBD2. With 7 bases clipped from V and 0 bases from J, the junction kept 7 bases outside the gene matches. Germline assignment: CDR1 SQVTM and CDR2 ANQGSEA. This CDR3 has 15 residues. CDR3 sequence reads: CSAHIAGGSTDTQYF. CDR3 DNA: TGCAGCGCCCATATAGCGGGAGGCAGCACAGATACGCAGTATTTT.

V gene TRBV29-1 combines with J gene TRBJ1-2, with 11 bases identical to TRBD1. V shed 6 bases and J 3 bases; nucleotides not matched to a gene: 9. CDR1 SQVTM and CDR2 ANQGSEA come from the germline V gene. CDR3 length: 15 amino acids. The CDR3 bases are TGCAGCGTCGAGGTGTGGGACAGGGGGGACTATGGCTACACCTTC. This encodes CSVEVWDRGDYGYTF.

The rearrangement links TRBV5-1 to TRBJ2-3; TRBD2 agrees at 7 bases. The CDR3 is 14 amino acids. With 5 bases clipped from V and 4 bases from J, the junction kept 7 bases outside the gene matches. Germline V CDR1 and CDR2: SGHRS, YFSETQ. The CDR3 loop is CASRGGSLADTQYF. CDR3 nucleotides: TGCGCCAGCAGGGGGGGGAGCCTCGCAGATACGCAGTATTTT.

CDR3 DNA: TGTGCCAGCAGTGGGTCTCAAGTGGCAGGGTGGTTGGGTACTGAAGCTTTCTTT. As protein: CASSGSQVAGWLGTEAFF. J is TRBJ1-1 and V is TRBV25-1; TRBD1 might be the D (5 bases). Trimming removed 4 bases at V and 5 bases at J, with 26 bases between. The CDR3 runs 18 residues. Per the germline V gene, CDR1 is MGHDK and CDR2 is SYGVNS. Variable domain in full (rest from reference TRBV25-1 and TRBJ1-1): EADIYQTPRYLVIGTGKKITLECSQTMGHDKMYWYQQDPGMELHLIHYSYGVNSTEKGDLSSESTVSRIRTEHFPLTLESARPSHTSQYLCASSGSQVAGWLGTEAFFGQGTRLTVV.

J is TRBJ2-3 and V is TRBV5-1, with 11 bases identical to TRBD1. The CDR3 loop spans 15 amino acids. The J segment lost 4 bases and the V segment lost 3 bases, leaving 4 bases of the junction unmatched. Germline assignment: CDR1 SGHRS and CDR2 YFSETQ. The CDR3 loop reads CASSWGQGGSDTQYF. CDR3 in DNA: TGCGCCAGCAGCTGGGGACAGGGGGGTTCAGATACGCAGTATTTT.

The chain is built from TRBV29-1 and TRBJ2-1; D is unresolved. Germline lookup yields CDR1 SQVTM and CDR2 ANQGSEA. Between the trimmed V and J ends, which lost 5 bases and 8 bases, there was a span of 4 bases. There are 9 residues in the CDR3. CDR3 sequence: CSVSHEQFF. In DNA form, the CDR3 reads TGCAGCGTTTCCCATGAGCAGTTCTTC.

The chain employs TRBV15 and TRBJ1-6; D is undetermined. V dropped 3 bases and J dropped 6 bases, with 12 bases sitting between them. CDR1 is LNHNV, CDR2 YYDKDF, per germline (reference sequence). The length of the CDR3 is 15 residues. The CDR3 DNA sequence: TGTGCCACCAGCAGGGCCCGGGTTTCTAATTCACCCCTCCACTTT. Translating gives CATSRARVSNSPLHF.

The rearrangement uses TRBV3-1 and TRBJ1-1; 7 nucleotides align to TRBD1. Germline CDR1 is LGHDT and CDR2 is YNNKEL (reference sequence). The CDR3 has 13 amino acids. V trimming: 1 base; J trimming: 7 bases; junction bases outside the gene matches: 3. The CDR3 is CASSQAGGSEAFF. The CDR3, as DNA: TGTGCCAGCAGCCAAGCAGGGGGAAGTGAAGCTTTCTTT.

The rearrangement joins TRBV6-6 to TRBJ2-1, with TRBD2 matching over 10 bases. V gave up 10 bases and J gave up 4 bases; unmatched junction bases: 7. The V gene's germline CDR1 is MNHNY and CDR2 SVGAGI (reference sequence). There are 14 residues in the CDR3. The CDR3 nucleotides read TGTGCCACCGGTTTGACTAGCGGGTACAATGAGCAGTTCTTC. It specifies CATGLTSGYNEQFF.

This clonotype was picked up a small number of times. The V call is TRBV29-1, the J call TRBJ2-1, with D possibly being TRBD1 (5 bases). The ends were cut back, 3 bases at V and 3 bases at J, with 9 bases in the middle. CDR3 size: 13 residues. Germline V gene data show CDR1 as SQVTM and CDR2 as ANQGSEA. CDR3 region: CSVEVGDYNEQFF. In nucleotides, the CDR3 is TGCAGCGTTGAGGTAGGGGACTACAATGAGCAGTTCTTC.

This clonotype was picked up a small number of times. The chain employs TRBV11-2 and TRBJ2-1, with 7 nucleotides matching TRBD2. V dropped 5 bases and J dropped 10; count of bases not matched to a gene: 11. There are 14 residues in the CDR3. The germline V gene encodes CDR1 SGHAT and CDR2 FQNNGV. Written as DNA, the CDR3 is TGTGCCAGCAGCCCTCGGCTAGCGGAGGGCGAGCAGTTCTTC. This gives the protein CASSPRLAEGEQFF.

This clonotype was seen a few times. The chain carries TRBV7-2 and TRBJ2-5; 7 positions match TRBD2. Germline trimming cut 0 bases from V and 4 bases from J; bases unmatched to any gene: 14. Germline V gene sequence: CDR1 SGHTA, CDR2 FQGNSA. CDR3 length: 18 amino acids. In DNA form, the CDR3 reads TGTGCCAGCAGCTTAGCGCGGGGGTTCAGCGGGCTCGCAGAGACCCAGTACTTC. Protein product: CASSLARGFSGLAETQYF.

The V gene is TRBV6-2 or TRBV6-3, the J gene TRBJ2-7, with 8 nucleotides matching TRBD2. V trimming: 7 bases; J trimming: 6 bases; junction bases outside the gene matches: 14. The CDR3 spans 15 residues. Germline-derived CDR1 and CDR2 are MNHEY and SVGEGT. CDR3 bases: TGTGCCAGCACGCTGGTGGGCGGGAGGTACGCCGAGCAGTACTTC. It translates to CASTLVGGRYAEQYF.

This clonotype showed up many times. The J gene is TRBJ2-5, the V gene TRBV18; perhaps TRBD1 as D (7 bases). V was pared by 3 bases and J by 4 bases, with 12 bases between. The germline gives CDR1 KGHSH, CDR2 LQKENI. CDR3 size: 14 residues. The CDR3 loop reads CASSPSGGGETQYF. As DNA, the CDR3 is TGTGCCAGCTCACCTTCAGGGGGAGGAGAGACCCAGTACTTC.

The rearrangement links TRBV10-3 to TRBJ1-1; D is unresolved. CDR3 length: 11 residues. Germline V gene lookup returns CDR1 ENHRY and CDR2 SYGVKD. Trimming took off 9 bases at V and 1 base at J, with 6 bases between the two ends. The CDR3 loop is CAIRQNTEAFF. The CDR3 DNA sequence: TGTGCCATTAGGCAGAACACTGAAGCTTTCTTT.

The CDR3 loop is CATSPERWSGEQFF. CDR3 bases: TGTGCCACCAGCCCAGAAAGATGGTCGGGTGAGCAGTTCTTC. J is TRBJ2-1 and V is TRBV24-1; D remains ambiguous. Germline V lookup: CDR1 KGHDR, CDR2 SFDVKD. CDR3 size: 14 residues. V gave up 7 bases and J gave up 9 bases, with 18 bases separating them.

V is TRBV7-2 and J is TRBJ2-1; TRBD2 matches at 7 bases. V dropped 5 bases and J dropped 8; count of bases not matched to a gene: 9. Germline V lookup: CDR1 SGHTA, CDR2 FQGNSA. This CDR3 has 14 amino acids. CDR3 in amino acids: CASSRIGTMYEQFF. The CDR3 DNA follows: TGTGCCAGCAGCCGAATCGGGACTATGTATGAGCAGTTCTTC.